A single sample gave rise to the 12 T cell receptor beta chains below, sequenced in a study of vaccination effects on CD4 cells after COVID-19. The antigens for these receptors are not known. CD4+ T cells specific for antigen were expanded with viral peptide pools by the ViraFEST assay before sequencing. Following 10 days of culture, CD4+ T cells were isolated. Participants were vaccinated with two doses of either the BNT162b2 or mRNA-1273 vaccine. Method: immunoSEQ multiplex PCR; TCRdb's copy keeps in-frame clones and lacks some. The sample lists around 60,000 clones; roughly 73% were seen once. Sequencing was performed on CD4+ T cells from PBMCs cultured with HCoV-229E spike peptides, taken after COVID-19 vaccination. These receptor sequences come from a human donor who received a COVID-19 vaccine.

The J gene is TRBJ1-5, the V gene TRBV6-1, with D unclear. The length of the CDR3 is 15 residues. In germline, CDR1 is MNHNS, CDR2 SASEGT. V shed 1 base and J shed 1 base, with 8 bases lying between them. Written as DNA, the CDR3 is TGTGCCAGCAGTGAAGGGCAGGTGAGCAATCAGCCCCAGCATTTT. It is translated as CASSEGQVSNQPQHF.

The V and J genes are TRBV30 and TRBJ1-5; D ambiguous. This CDR3 is built from 15 residues. The germline V gene encodes CDR1 GTSNPN and CDR2 SVGIG (reference sequence). The germline V and J ends were trimmed by 1 base and 0 bases, with 10 bases remaining between them. The CDR3 coding sequence is TGTGCCTGGAGTGAGGCCAGCCATAGCAATCAGCCCCAGCATTTT. It translates to CAWSEASHSNQPQHF.

J is TRBJ2-3 and V is TRBV6-6; D might be TRBD2 (5 bases). Germline assignment: CDR1 MNHNY and CDR2 SVGAGI (reference sequence). The CDR3 extends over 15 amino acids. With 6 bases removed from V and 4 bases from J, the gap between germline ends came to 17 bases. The DNA for the CDR3 is TGTGCCAGCAGGCCACTAGGTACTTCGGCAGATACGCAGTATTTT. Residues: CASRPLGTSADTQYF.

This chain connects TRBV9 to TRBJ2-1, with 11 bases lining up with TRBD2. The CDR3 is 15 residues long. The ends lost 3 bases at V and 10 bases at J; junction bases unmatched: 9. Germline V gene lookup returns CDR1 SGDLS and CDR2 YYNGEE. The CDR3, as DNA: TGTGCCAGCAGCGCCCGTAGCGGGGGGGTAACCGAGCAGTTCTTC. Residues: CASSARSGGVTEQFF.

The genes are TRBV19 and TRBJ2-7, with 12 bases identical to TRBD2. Trimming at V came to 5 bases and at J to 4 bases, leaving 6 bases not matched to a gene. The germline V gene encodes CDR1 LNHDA and CDR2 SQIVND (reference sequence). The CDR3 is made up of 15 amino acids. CDR3 residues: CASSRTSGGKYEQYV. In nucleotides, the CDR3 is TGTGCCAGTAGTCGAACTAGCGGGGGGAAGTACGAGCAGTACGTC.

The chain is built from TRBV3-1 (or the pseudogene TRBV3-2) and TRBJ1-2, with D possibly TRBD1 on 6 matching bases. CDR1 LGHDT and CDR2 YNNKEL come from the germline V gene (reference sequence). V was clipped by 0 bases and J by 8 bases, with 13 bases between them. The CDR3 loop spans 14 amino acids. The CDR3 nucleotides are TGTGCCAGCAGCCAAGAGGGGGGGGCAGAAGGCTACACCTTC. As protein: CASSQEGGAEGYTF.

The gene calls are TRBV6-5 and TRBJ1-6; 8 bases are shared with TRBD1. CDR1 is MNHEY and CDR2 is SVGAGI in the germline V gene. With 6 bases clipped from V and 14 bases from J, the junction kept 9 bases outside the gene matches. The CDR3 contains 13 residues. The CDR3 sequence is CASSSDRAESLHF. CDR3 nucleotides: TGTGCCAGCAGCTCGGACAGGGCGGAATCCCTCCACTTT.

The rearrangement joins TRBV30 to TRBJ1-3; 9 bases line up with TRBD1. V shed 4 bases and J 0 bases; nucleotides not matched to a gene: 7. The germline gives CDR1 GTSNPN, CDR2 SVGIG (reference sequence). This CDR3 spans 16 amino acids. Here the CDR3 DNA reads TGTGCCTGGATCCCGGGACAGGGACTCTCTGGAAACACCATATATTTT. Its protein product is CAWIPGQGLSGNTIYF.

The chain recombines TRBV14 with TRBJ2-7, with D perhaps TRBD1 or TRBD2 (5 bases each). This CDR3 is built from 17 residues. V lost 0 bases and J 1 base, leaving 16 bases between the germline ends. CDR1 and CDR2 from the germline V gene are SGHDN and FVKESK. The DNA of the CDR3 is TGTGCCAGCAGCCAAGATCGGTCGGGGCTGAGGTCCTACGAGCAGTACGTC. Translated: CASSQDRSGLRSYEQYV.

V and J are TRBV5-6 and TRBJ2-3; D uncertain. The germline V gene has CDR1 SGHDT and CDR2 YYEEEE. Trimming took off 0 bases at V and 0 bases at J, with 8 bases between the two ends. CDR3 length: 15 amino acids. For the CDR3, the DNA is TGTGCCAGCAGCTTGGCGGCAGTTAGCACAGATACGCAGTATTTT. Its translation is CASSLAAVSTDTQYF.

The genes are TRBV25-1 and TRBJ1-6; D remains ambiguous. Germline CDR1 and CDR2: MGHDK and SYGVNS. The CDR3 contains 13 residues. V lost 7 bases, J lost 10 bases, and 14 bases lay in between. The CDR3 DNA follows: TGTGCCAGCACCTTGGGCCTTGGGTCACCCCTCCACTTT. Protein: CASTLGLGSPLHF.

This chain links TRBV18 with TRBJ2-7; maybe TRBD2 (5 bases). Germline values: CDR1 KGHSH, CDR2 LQKENI. With 2 bases removed from V and 0 bases from J, the gap between germline ends came to 8 bases. CDR3 length equals 14 residues. The CDR3 reads CASSPTGYSYEQYV. CDR3 coding DNA: TGTGCCAGCTCACCAACGGGGTACTCCTACGAGCAGTACGTC.